The following is a T cell receptor (beta chain) sequence with its context. This sample stems from a study of low-dose radiotherapy and immunotherapy resistance in tumors. Between the trimmed V and J ends, which lost 6 bases and 2 bases, there was a span of 17 bases. Germline values: CDR1 MNHEY, CDR2 SVGAGI. The CDR3 spans 15 residues. Both a constant-region primer and a V-primer adapter served to amplify TCRs across approximately 19 PCR cycles. TCRdb reanalysed the reads using MiXCR and keeps one entry per CDR3 protein. The sample yields 40,000 to 65,000 distinct CDR3 sequences, roughly 31% seen once. Described time point: after trial treatment. Treatment given: LDRT plus nivolumab, ipilimumab, low-dose cyclophosphamide and aspirin (RACIN trial).

The chain is built from TRBV6-5 and TRBJ2-7; D is perhaps TRBD1 or TRBD2 (5 bases each). This clonotype was sampled from a male donor with rectosigmoid adenocarcinoma. The sequenced sample was PBMCs, obtained after low-dose radiotherapy plus immunotherapy. CDR3 in amino acids: CASRAGTGLAYEQYF. Here the CDR3 DNA reads TGTGCCAGCAGAGCCGGCACGGGGCTAGCCTACGAGCAGTACTTC.